This T cell receptor beta chain was sequenced for a study of blood T cell repertoires in COVID-19. Measured with immunoSEQ multiplex PCR; TCRdb has only the in-frame clones, and not every one. The table includes a few hundred thousand clones, roughly 90% detected once. Trimming removed 6 bases from V and 2 bases from J; junction bases left unmatched: 3. The CDR3 has 13 amino acids. This clone was seen a single time. The receptor was isolated from a woman aged 45-65 years in a cohort exposed to, infected with or recovered from COVID-19 (not recorded which). The chain combines TRBV12-3 or TRBV12-4 with TRBJ2-7, with 8 bases aligning to TRBD1. Sequencing was performed on PBMCs or T cells enriched from blood (not recorded which). CDR3 bases: TGTGCCAGCAGGAGGACAGGGACCTACGAGCAGTACTTC. The encoded protein is CASRRTGTYEQYF.